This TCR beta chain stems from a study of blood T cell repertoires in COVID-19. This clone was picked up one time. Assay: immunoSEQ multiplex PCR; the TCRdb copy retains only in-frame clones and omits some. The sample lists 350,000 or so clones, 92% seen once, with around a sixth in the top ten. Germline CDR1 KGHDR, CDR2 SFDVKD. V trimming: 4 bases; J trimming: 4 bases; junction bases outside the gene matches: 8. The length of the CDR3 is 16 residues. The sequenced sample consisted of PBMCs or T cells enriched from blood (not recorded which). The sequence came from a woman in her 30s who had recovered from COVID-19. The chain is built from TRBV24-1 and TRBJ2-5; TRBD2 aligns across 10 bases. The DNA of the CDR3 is TGTGCCACCAGTGACTCTGGACTAGCGGCCCCAGAGACCCAGTACTTC. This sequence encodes CATSDSGLAAPETQYF.